The 8 T cell receptor beta chains reported below all come from one sample, sequenced in a study of technical replicates of blood from a handful of donors. Clones were sequenced by immunoSEQ multiplex PCR, and TCRdb holds only the in-frame ones, with some missing. This sample yields about 93,000 clones, of which 95% are seen a single time; roughly 0.28% belongs to the top ten. The sample taken for sequencing was T cells isolated from PBMCs. These receptors were collected from a human donor in good health.

The V call is TRBV4-2, the J call TRBJ1-1; perhaps TRBD1 as D (5 bases). Germline-derived CDR1 and CDR2 are LGHNA and YNFKEQ. Trimming pared 2 bases from V and 1 base from J, leaving 8 bases between. This CDR3 is 14 amino acids long. In DNA, the CDR3 is TGTGCCAGCAGCCAAATGGGGGGGAACACTGAAGCTTTCTTT. This encodes CASSQMGGNTEAFF.

V gene TRBV19 combines with J gene TRBJ1-2; TRBD1 might be the D (5 bases). The CDR3 spans 14 residues. Trimming cost V 6 bases and J 3 bases, with 14 bases left between them. From germline, CDR1 is LNHDA and CDR2 SQIVND (reference sequence). Here the CDR3 DNA reads TGTGCCAGTAGCGCCCCGGACAAATACTATGGCTACACCTTC. Its translation: CASSAPDKYYGYTF. Full variable domain (remainder filled in from reference TRBV19 and TRBJ1-2): DGGITQSPKYLFRKEGQNVTLSCEQNLNHDAMYWYRQDPGQGLRLIYYSQIVNDFQKGDIAEGYSVSREKKESFPLTVTSAQKNPTAFYLCASSAPDKYYGYTFGSGTRLTVV.

This sequence joins TRBV2 and TRBJ2-1, with D possibly being TRBD2 (6 bases). The CDR3 covers 16 residues. V was trimmed by 6 bases and J by 1 base, leaving 16 bases between them. Germline CDR1 reads SNHLY; CDR2 reads FYNNEI. CDR3 region: CASRPSAFPSYNEQFF. The CDR3 DNA sequence: TGTGCCAGCAGGCCTAGCGCATTCCCATCCTACAATGAGCAGTTCTTC.

This chain uses TRBV10-2 with TRBJ1-2; 8 bases fit TRBD1. V gave up 6 bases and J gave up 3 bases; unmatched junction bases: 3. This CDR3 is built from 13 residues. From germline, CDR1 is WSHSY and CDR2 SAAADI. The CDR3 region is CASRVTGDYGYTF. The CDR3 bases are TGCGCCAGCAGGGTGACAGGGGACTATGGCTACACCTTC.

The chain is built from TRBV7-9 and TRBJ1-1, with D perhaps TRBD1 (6 bases). Per the germline V gene, CDR1 is SEHNR and CDR2 is FQNEAQ (reference sequence). The CDR3 is made up of 14 amino acids. With 6 bases removed from V and 1 base from J, the gap between germline ends came to 12 bases. The CDR3 bases are TGTGCCAGCAGGGTACAGGGTGGGAACACTGAAGCTTTCTTT. It yields the protein CASRVQGGNTEAFF.

The chain couples TRBV19 to TRBJ1-1; TRBD1 might be the D (5 bases). The V and J ends lost 6 bases and 0 bases respectively, with 14 bases between them. This CDR3 comprises 15 residues. Germline V CDR1 and CDR2: LNHDA, SQIVND (reference sequence). The chain's CDR3 is CASRMADNMNTEAFF. In DNA, the CDR3 is TGTGCCAGTAGAATGGCGGACAATATGAACACTGAAGCTTTCTTT.

This clone was seen only a few times. The chain joins TRBV27 to TRBJ1-2, with 7 bases identical to TRBD1. This CDR3 has 15 residues. Germline CDR1 reads MNHEY; CDR2 reads SMNVEV (reference sequence). V lost 5 bases, J lost 2 bases, and 8 bases stayed unmatched. Here the CDR3 reads CASSPRQGGNYGYTF. In DNA form, the CDR3 reads TGTGCCAGCAGTCCCCGGCAGGGGGGAAACTATGGCTACACCTTC.

The chain employs TRBV4-2 and TRBJ2-7; the match to TRBD2 covers 11 bases. CDR3 length: 15 amino acids. Looked up from germline, CDR1 is LGHNA and CDR2 is YNFKEQ. V was clipped by 1 base and J by 6 bases; unmatched bases: 5. DNA for the CDR3: TGTGCCAGCAGCCAAGTCCAAGGGACTAGCGGCGAGCAGTACTTC. As protein: CASSQVQGTSGEQYF.